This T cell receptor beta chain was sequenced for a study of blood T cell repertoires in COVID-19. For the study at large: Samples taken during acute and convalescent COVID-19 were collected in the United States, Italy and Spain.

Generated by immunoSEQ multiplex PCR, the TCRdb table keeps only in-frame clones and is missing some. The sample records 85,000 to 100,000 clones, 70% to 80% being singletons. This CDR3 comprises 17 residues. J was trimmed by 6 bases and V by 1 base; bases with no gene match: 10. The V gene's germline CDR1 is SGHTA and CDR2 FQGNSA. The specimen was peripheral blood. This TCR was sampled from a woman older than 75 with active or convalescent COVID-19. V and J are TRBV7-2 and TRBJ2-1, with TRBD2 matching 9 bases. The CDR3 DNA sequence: TGTGCCAGCAGCTTAGGGAGGGCACCGGGACTAGCCAATGAGCAGTTCTTC. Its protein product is CASSLGRAPGLANEQFF.